The 16 T cell receptor beta chains reported below all come from one sample, sequenced in a study of blood T cells in healthy people across ages. A J-beta primer mix and a sample-barcoded 5' primer were used in a second PCR of roughly 6 to 12 cycles. TCRdb reprocessed the 5' RACE reads via MiXCR and lists one record per CDR3 protein. The sample lists roughly 860,000 distinct CDR3 sequences, around 62% occurring once. The sequenced material came from blood. The receptor set was obtained from a man younger than 45 in good health.

The genes are TRBV7-2 and TRBJ2-7, with TRBD1 as a possible D gene (6 bases). The CDR3 loop spans 16 amino acids. From germline, CDR1 is SGHTA and CDR2 FQGNSA. V was shortened by 1 base and J by 7 bases, with 20 bases between the two germline ends. The DNA for the CDR3 is TGTGCCAGCAGCTTAGGATGGGGGCGCTTCTACAATGAGCAGTACTTC. Its translation is CASSLGWGRFYNEQYF.

The gene calls are TRBV7-2 and TRBJ2-7; 8 positions match TRBD1. Germline V gene sequence: CDR1 SGHTA, CDR2 FQGNSA. The CDR3 extends over 15 amino acids. J lost 3 bases, V lost 2 bases, and 6 bases had no gene match. CDR3 region: CASSLMGGQGYEQYF. DNA for the CDR3: TGTGCCAGCAGCTTAATGGGTGGACAGGGCTACGAGCAGTACTTC.

Points on this clonotype: It may be a read error: a sequence one base away is much more abundant. The chain recombines TRBV6-2 or TRBV6-3 with TRBJ2-2; TRBD2 is a possible D gene (5 bases). Germline V lookup: CDR1 MNHEY, CDR2 SVGEGT. This CDR3 region has 13 residues. The CDR3 reads CACSYSGTGELFF. The CDR3 nucleotides are TGTGCCTGCAGTTACTCGGGGACCGGGGAGCTGTTTTTT.

The chain joins TRBV28 to TRBJ2-7; D is possibly TRBD1 or TRBD2 (5 bases each). Germline-derived CDR1 and CDR2 are MDHEN and SYDVKM. The V gene lost 3 bases and the J gene lost 2 bases, with 26 bases spanning the gap. This CDR3 region has 19 residues. CDR3 sequence reads: CASSFFGDGEDPNAYEQYF. The CDR3 DNA is TGTGCCAGCAGTTTCTTCGGGGACGGAGAAGACCCTAATGCCTACGAGCAGTACTTC. The variable domain in full, with the rest retrieved from reference TRBV28 and TRBJ2-7, is DVKVTQSSRYLVKRTGEKVFLECVQDMDHENMFWYRQDPGLGLRLIYFSYDVKMKEKGDIPEGYSVSREKKERFSLILESASTNQTSMYLCASSFFGDGEDPNAYEQYFGPGTRLTVT.

The chain uses TRBV28 and TRBJ2-4, with 8 bases lining up with TRBD1. The better agreement between TRBJ2-7 and the DNA end casts doubt on the J call. The CDR3 totals 16 residues. Germline CDR1 MDHEN, CDR2 SYDVKM. The CDR3 here is CASSLLGTGPTYEQYF. The CDR3, as DNA: TGTGCCAGCAGTTTACTCGGGACAGGCCCTACCTACGAGCAGTACTTC.

J is TRBJ1-4 and V is TRBV15, with D tentatively TRBD1 (6 bases). The germline gives CDR1 LNHNV, CDR2 YYDKDF (reference sequence). CDR3 length equals 13 residues. V lost 0 bases, J lost 14 bases, and 13 bases lay in between. The CDR3 is CATSREYGQGLFF. CDR3 sequence (DNA): TGTGCCACCAGCAGAGAATACGGGCAGGGGCTGTTTTTT.

The CDR3 nucleotides read TGCGCCAGCAGCTTGGGGAACAGCGGGGTCCAAGAGACCCAGTACTTC. It is translated as CASSLGNSGVQETQYF. The chain uses TRBV5-1 and TRBJ2-5; 7 nucleotides line up with TRBD2. The V gene end was trimmed by 0 bases and the J gene end by 1 base; junction bases not matched to a gene: 6. The germline gives CDR1 SGHRS, CDR2 YFSETQ. The CDR3 is made up of 16 amino acids.

This rearrangement joins TRBV21-1 to TRBJ2-2; TRBD1 is taken as the D call from the table, unchecked against the DNA. TRBV21-1 is a listed pseudogene. This CDR3 comprises 18 residues. CDR3 nucleotide sequence: TGTGCCAGCATCGAGGGACAGGGGGCAATCGCGAACACCGGGGAGCTGTTTTTT. It yields the protein CASIEGQGAIANTGELFF.

Notes on this clonotype: The junction does not match germline at one end; this may be a read error. The chain couples TRBV12-3 or TRBV12-4 to TRBJ2-4, with 11 bases lining up with TRBD2. The CDR3 is 16 residues long. This CDR3 is CASSQGTSGAKNIRYF. DNA for the CDR3: TGTGCCAGCAGCCAAGGGACTAGCGGAGCCAAAAACATTCGGTACTTC.

The J gene is TRBJ1-4, the V gene TRBV2, with D possibly TRBD1 on 5 matching bases. CDR1 SNHLY and CDR2 FYNNEI come from the germline V gene. The CDR3 is made up of 15 amino acids. Trimming shortened V by 7 bases and J by 3 bases, and 15 bases separated the two germline ends. CDR3: CASTQRWGSNEKLFF. DNA for the CDR3: TGTGCCAGCACCCAGAGATGGGGGTCTAATGAAAAACTGTTTTTT.

The V and J genes are TRBV20-1 and TRBJ1-4, with D unresolved. Trimming removed 0 bases from V and 8 bases from J, with 13 bases in between. This CDR3 comprises 14 residues. CDR1 DFQATT and CDR2 SNEGSKA come from the germline V gene (reference sequence). CDR3 in DNA: TGCAGTGCTAGAGATCCGACGGGAGGGGAAAAACTGTTTTTT. Its translation is CSARDPTGGEKLFF.

In its sample, this clonotype was seen a few times. This sequence joins TRBV10-3 and TRBJ1-5; D ambiguous. V was clipped by 4 bases and J by 7 bases, with 14 bases between them. The CDR3 totals 14 residues. Per the germline V gene, CDR1 is ENHRY and CDR2 is SYGVKD. The chain's CDR3 is CAISAERVGQPQHF. DNA of the CDR3: TGTGCCATCAGTGCTGAGAGGGTTGGGCAGCCCCAGCATTTT.

This clonotype was detected only a few times. The CDR3 loop reads CASSDPITGNEKLFF. For the CDR3, the DNA is TGTGCCAGCAGTGACCCCATAACTGGAAACGAAAAACTGTTTTTT. V gene TRBV6-5 combines with J gene TRBJ1-4; D is unresolved. V was shortened by 5 bases and J by 8 bases, with 18 bases between the two germline ends. The CDR3 covers 15 residues. Germline values: CDR1 MNHEY, CDR2 SVGAGI.

This clonotype has just one count. The chain has TRBV29-1 and TRBJ2-5; 8 nucleotides agree with TRBD1. The end of the DNA aligns better with TRBJ2-7, so the J call may be wrong. CDR3 length: 15 amino acids. CDR1 and CDR2 from the germline V gene are SQVTM and ANQGSEA. The CDR3 region is CSVEERRGLGYEQYF. DNA for the CDR3: TGCAGCGTTGAAGAACGCAGGGGGCTAGGCTACGAGCAGTACTTC.

V and J are TRBV6-2 or TRBV6-3 and TRBJ2-3; no reliable D call. Trimming shortened V by 2 bases and J by 2 bases, and 8 bases separated the two germline ends. Germline loops: CDR1 MNHEY, CDR2 SVGEGT. The CDR3 is made up of 14 amino acids. Written as DNA, the CDR3 is TGTGCCAGCAGTTACCAGCGACCCACAGATACGCAGTATTTT. This codes for CASSYQRPTDTQYF.

V usage is TRBV24-1 and J usage is TRBJ2-1, with D possibly called TRBD1 or TRBD2 (6 bases each). V was shortened by 10 bases and J by 1 base, with 19 bases between the two germline ends. CDR1 KGHDR and CDR2 SFDVKD come from the germline V gene. This CDR3 comprises 16 residues. CDR3 DNA: TGTGCCACTCGGGGGATGACAGGAGGGTCCTACAATGAGCAGTTCTTC. Residues: CATRGMTGGSYNEQFF.